Presented here are 32 T cell receptor beta chains from one specimen sequenced in a study of T cell changes during pregnancy in multiple sclerosis. Using immunoSEQ multiplex PCR, the repertoire was profiled, and TCRdb retains in-frame clones only, with some absent. Among about 49,000 clones listed, 85% to 95% were seen once. The sample was peripheral blood, taken after pregnancy. The receptors were sampled from a female donor with multiple sclerosis, enrolled in a pregnancy study.

This chain uses TRBV11-2 with TRBJ2-7, with D possibly TRBD1 on 5 matching bases. The CDR3 has 15 amino acids. CDR1 SGHAT and CDR2 FQNNGV come from the germline V gene. The V end lost 4 bases, the J end lost 1 base, and 14 bases lay between the germline ends. The CDR3 spells CASSSIRGRSYEQYF. DNA for the CDR3: TGTGCCAGCAGCTCAATTAGGGGTAGGTCCTACGAGCAGTACTTC.

This chain joins TRBV5-8 and TRBJ1-2, with D maybe TRBD1 (5 bases). This CDR3 contains 16 residues. V lost 4 bases and J 4 bases, leaving 20 bases between the germline ends. Germline V CDR1 and CDR2: SGHTS, YDEGEE. CDR3: CASSTRNDRPIYGYTF. The CDR3 region has the DNA TGTGCCAGCAGCACACGAAACGACAGACCCATCTATGGCTACACCTTC.

The rearrangement joins TRBV6-6 to TRBJ1-2; D perhaps matches TRBD1 (5 bases). V lost 1 base and J 7 bases, leaving 19 bases between the germline ends. This CDR3 is 16 amino acids long. Germline lookup yields CDR1 MNHNY and CDR2 SVGAGI (reference sequence). This CDR3 is CASSYFRGRVEGGYTF. In nucleotides, the CDR3 is TGTGCCAGCAGTTACTTCCGGGGCAGGGTGGAGGGTGGCTACACCTTC.

The chain has TRBV9 and TRBJ1-2, with no clear D. The CDR3 is made up of 14 amino acids. V was trimmed by 0 bases and J by 4 bases, leaving 10 bases between them. Germline V lookup: CDR1 SGDLS, CDR2 YYNGEE. DNA for the CDR3: TGTGCCAGCAGCGTAGCCCCCGAGGGCTATGGCTACACCTTC. This translates into CASSVAPEGYGYTF. The whole variable domain, remainder taken from reference TRBV9 and TRBJ1-2, is DSGVTQTPKHLITATGQRVTLRCSPRSGDLSVYWYQQSLDQGLQFLIQYYNGEERAKGNILERFSAQQFPDLHSELNLSSLELGDSALYFCASSVAPEGYGYTFGSGTRLTVV.

The chain is built from TRBV10-2 and TRBJ2-2, with 8 nucleotides matching TRBD1. Germline lookup yields CDR1 WSHSY and CDR2 SAAADI. Trimming removed 3 bases from V and 4 bases from J; junction bases left unmatched: 13. This CDR3 contains 18 residues. The CDR3 loop reads CASSESRDRSRRTGELFF. The CDR3 DNA reads TGCGCCAGCAGTGAATCACGGGACAGGAGTAGGCGCACCGGGGAGCTGTTTTTT.

This clone was seen just once. The chain carries TRBV7-5 and TRBJ1-4; the table's D call, TRBD1, has no DNA check behind it. TRBV7-5 is a pseudogene segment. The length of the CDR3 is 12 residues. As DNA, the CDR3 is TGTGCCAGAAGCTTATCGAAGGGGAAACTGTTTTTT. Protein: CARSLSKGKLFF.

This clone occurred a few times. The genes are TRBV18 and TRBJ2-1; 7 bases are a match to TRBD2. Germline CDR1 is KGHSH and CDR2 is LQKENI. J lost 3 bases, V lost 1 base, and 3 bases had no gene match. The CDR3 length is 15 residues. The CDR3 here is CASSPRAGSYNEQFF. DNA for the CDR3: TGTGCCAGCTCACCACGAGCGGGGAGCTACAATGAGCAGTTCTTC.

This rearrangement joins TRBV11-2 to TRBJ2-7; 9 nucleotides match TRBD1. Trimming took 1 base from V and 4 from J; bases not matched to a gene: 11. Germline V gene lookup returns CDR1 SGHAT and CDR2 FQNNGV. CDR3 length: 17 amino acids. The CDR3 bases are TGTGCCAGCAGCTTAGCTGCGAGTGGGGACAGGGCTTACGAGCAGTACTTC. Translating gives CASSLAASGDRAYEQYF.

The chain recombines TRBV7-3 with TRBJ2-1; possibly TRBD2 for D (6 bases). The CDR3 runs 12 residues. V shed 5 bases and J shed 10 bases, with 12 bases lying between them. The germline gives CDR1 SGHTA, CDR2 FQGTGA. Written as DNA, the CDR3 is TGTGCCAGCAGCCCGGGGGTAGGGGAGCAGTTCTTC. Its protein product is CASSPGVGEQFF.

The chain is built from TRBV6-1 and TRBJ1-4, with a weak D call TRBD1 (5 bases). CDR1 is MNHNS, CDR2 SASEGT, per germline. Trimming shortened V by 7 bases and J by 5 bases, and 14 bases separated the two germline ends. The CDR3 contains 14 residues. CDR3 DNA: TGTGCCAGCAAAAGGCAGGGTCTAAATGAAAAACTGTTTTTT. Translating gives CASKRQGLNEKLFF.

This rearrangement joins TRBV5-3 to TRBJ1-6; unclear D gene. TRBV5-3 is an ORF, and what it does is uncertain. The CDR3 loop spans 15 amino acids. V was cut by 1 base and J by 0 bases, with 5 bases left in between. CDR3 protein: CARSLCNSYNSPLHF. In nucleotides, the CDR3 is TGTGCCAGAAGCTTGTGTAACTCCTATAATTCACCCCTCCACTTT.

The rearrangement links TRBV5-1 to TRBJ1-1; tentatively, D is TRBD1 (5 bases). This CDR3 has 13 residues. Looked up from germline, CDR1 is SGHRS and CDR2 is YFSETQ. V gave up 7 bases and J gave up 3 bases, with 13 bases separating them. The CDR3 region is CASGRGEDTEAFF. The CDR3 DNA reads as TGCGCCAGCGGGAGAGGGGAGGACACTGAAGCTTTCTTT.

The chain carries TRBV2 and TRBJ2-7; tentative D call: TRBD1 (5 bases). The CDR3 contains 11 residues. The germline CDR1 and CDR2 sequences are SNHLY and FYNNEI. The V and J ends lost 7 bases and 4 bases respectively, with 8 bases between them. CDR3 nucleotide sequence: TGTGCCAGCAAGACAGAGTACGAGCAGTACTTC. Residues: CASKTEYEQYF.

The gene calls are TRBV4-3 and TRBJ1-2; perhaps TRBD1 as D (5 bases). Germline CDR1 LGHNA, CDR2 YSLEER. The germline V and J ends were trimmed by 0 bases and 6 bases, with 14 bases remaining between them. This CDR3 region has 15 residues. The CDR3 sequence is CASSQEVGQRNGYTF. The CDR3 nucleotides read TGCGCCAGCAGCCAAGAGGTGGGGCAAAGGAATGGCTACACCTTC.

The rearrangement links TRBV6-4 to TRBJ1-5; D is uncertain. Germline CDR1 MRHNA, CDR2 SNTAGT. Trimming cost V 0 bases and J 2 bases, with 11 bases left between them. The CDR3 is 16 amino acids. The DNA for the CDR3 is TGTGCCAGCAGTGACTCGAGGGAGCGTTGCAATCAGCCCCAGCATTTT. Protein product: CASSDSRERCNQPQHF.

The chain has TRBV4-2 and TRBJ2-3, with a tentative D call TRBD2 (6 bases). Trimming removed 1 base at V and 0 bases at J, with 11 bases between. CDR3 length: 16 amino acids. CDR1 and CDR2 (germline): LGHNA, YNFKEQ. The CDR3 DNA reads TGTGCCAGCAGCCAAGGAACCGGGACTAGCACAGATACGCAGTATTTT. It codes for CASSQGTGTSTDTQYF.

V is TRBV19 and J is TRBJ1-5, with D possibly matching TRBD1 (5 bases). V gave up 8 bases and J gave up 4 bases, with 12 bases separating them. The CDR3 is 13 amino acids. Germline V gene data show CDR1 as LNHDA and CDR2 as SQIVND (reference sequence). The chain's CDR3 is CASARQINQPQHF. The DNA for the CDR3 is TGTGCCAGTGCACGACAGATTAATCAGCCCCAGCATTTT. Full variable domain (remainder filled in from reference TRBV19 and TRBJ1-5): DGGITQSPKYLFRKEGQNVTLSCEQNLNHDAMYWYRQDPGQGLRLIYYSQIVNDFQKGDIAEGYSVSREKKESFPLTVTSAQKNPTAFYLCASARQINQPQHFGDGTRLSIL.

This chain links TRBV29-1 with TRBJ1-1, with D tentatively TRBD1 (6 bases). This CDR3 has 15 residues. Germline V gene lookup returns CDR1 SQVTM and CDR2 ANQGSEA. Trimming pared 8 bases from V and 0 bases from J, leaving 19 bases between. CDR3 protein: CSLGFPGHMNTEAFF. The CDR3 bases are TGCAGCCTAGGATTTCCGGGACATATGAACACTGAAGCTTTCTTT.

V gene TRBV9 combines with J gene TRBJ1-2; no clear D. The CDR3 length is 13 residues. Trimming removed 0 bases at V and 5 bases at J, with 8 bases between. Germline values: CDR1 SGDLS, CDR2 YYNGEE. Here the CDR3 reads CASSVEESYGYTF. The CDR3 DNA reads as TGTGCCAGCAGCGTAGAGGAGAGTTATGGCTACACCTTC.

This rearrangement joins TRBV4-3 to TRBJ1-1; no firm D call. The germline gives CDR1 LGHNA, CDR2 YSLEER. The V gene lost 4 bases and the J gene lost 6 bases, with 18 bases spanning the gap. The length of the CDR3 is 15 residues. CDR3 in amino acids: CASSPDMGVGSEAFF. The CDR3 DNA is TGCGCCAGCAGCCCTGACATGGGAGTCGGCTCTGAAGCTTTCTTT.

The gene calls are TRBV6-5 and TRBJ2-7, with TRBD1 as a possible D gene (6 bases). V was cut by 6 bases and J by 5 bases, with 20 bases left in between. This CDR3 is 15 amino acids long. The germline V gene has CDR1 MNHEY and CDR2 SVGAGI. CDR3 in DNA: TGTGCCAGCAGCCAGGACAGCCGGACCATTGACGAGCAGTACTTC. Amino acids: CASSQDSRTIDEQYF.

This chain connects TRBV11-2 to TRBJ1-1; 7 bases match TRBD1. This CDR3 has 16 residues. CDR1 SGHAT and CDR2 FQNNGV come from the germline V gene. The junction had 10 bases not matched to a gene; V was cut back by 5 bases and J by 1 base. The CDR3 coding sequence is TGTGCCAGCAGCACCGGGAGACAGGGTGGGAACACTGAAGCTTTCTTT. Encoded protein: CASSTGRQGGNTEAFF.

In its sample, this clone was seen once. The J gene is TRBJ2-1, the V gene TRBV5-1; D is perhaps TRBD2 (6 bases). The germline V gene encodes CDR1 SGHRS and CDR2 YFSETQ. V was pared by 4 bases and J by 2 bases, with 16 bases between. The CDR3 is 16 amino acids. This chain's CDR3 is CASSPSLAGTYNEQFF. CDR3 DNA: TGCGCCAGCAGCCCTTCTCTCGCGGGGACCTACAATGAGCAGTTCTTC.

The chain links TRBV6-6 to TRBJ1-1, with D possibly TRBD1 on 5 matching bases. V shed 7 bases and J shed 0 bases, with 9 bases lying between them. Germline V gene data show CDR1 as MNHNY and CDR2 as SVGAGI (reference sequence). The CDR3 has 13 amino acids. The CDR3 protein is CASTDSMNTEAFF. The CDR3 nucleotides read TGTGCCAGCACCGACAGCATGAACACTGAAGCTTTCTTT.

This chain connects TRBV5-6 to TRBJ2-3, with 10 positions matching TRBD2. J gave up 7 bases and V 0 bases, and 8 bases lay outside the gene matches. Germline CDR1 and CDR2: SGHDT and YYEEEE. This CDR3 is built from 16 residues. CDR3: CASSLVPSGGVYTQYF. In DNA, the CDR3 is TGTGCCAGCAGCTTGGTTCCCAGCGGGGGGGTATATACGCAGTATTTT.

The CDR3 bases are TGCGCCAGCAGCCAAGAGCTACAAAACAGACTGAACACTGAAGCTTTCTTT. Protein product: CASSQELQNRLNTEAFF. The rearrangement links TRBV4-3 to TRBJ1-1; D not resolved. V shed 0 bases and J shed 0 bases, with 14 bases lying between them. CDR1 and CDR2 from the germline V gene are LGHNA and YSLEER. The CDR3 extends over 17 amino acids.

V is TRBV5-4 and J is TRBJ2-7, with TRBD2 matching 10 bases. This CDR3 contains 16 residues. V gave up 4 bases and J gave up 4 bases; unmatched junction bases: 11. Germline V lookup: CDR1 SGHNT, CDR2 YYREEE (reference sequence). CDR3 DNA: TGTGCCAGCAGCCTCCGGGGTAGCGGGGGGACTTACGAGCAGTACTTC. Protein product: CASSLRGSGGTYEQYF.

V usage is TRBV5-4 and J usage is TRBJ2-7, with D perhaps TRBD2 (5 bases). Germline CDR1 SGHNT, CDR2 YYREEE (reference sequence). Trimming shortened V by 0 bases and J by 0 bases, and 7 bases separated the two germline ends. This CDR3 is built from 14 residues. This chain's CDR3 is CASSLVAGSYEQYF. CDR3 bases: TGTGCCAGCAGCTTGGTCGCGGGCTCCTACGAGCAGTACTTC. Looking up the rest from reference TRBV5-4 and TRBJ2-7 gives the full variable domain: ETGVTQSPTHLIKTRGQQVTLRCSSQSGHNTVSWYQQALGQGPQFIFQYYREEENGRGNFPPRFSGLQFPNYSSELNVNALELDDSALYLCASSLVAGSYEQYFGPGTRLTVT.

This chain links TRBV6-1 with TRBJ1-5; D not certain. Trimming took 4 bases from V and 7 from J, leaving 17 bases between them. CDR3 length: 15 amino acids. Germline CDR1 MNHNS, CDR2 SASEGT. The DNA of the CDR3 is TGTGCCAGCAGTGGGGCCCCTGCGGGAGGACAGCCCCAGCATTTT. This sequence encodes CASSGAPAGGQPQHF.

The V and J genes are TRBV7-3 and TRBJ2-3; TRBD2 might be the D (5 bases). The CDR3 contains 15 residues. Trimming left V 4 bases short and J 0 bases short, with 11 bases between. Germline CDR1 SGHTA, CDR2 FQGTGA. The CDR3 nucleotides read TGTGCCAGCAGCTCTTTAGCGTCTAGCACAGATACGCAGTATTTT. It codes for CASSSLASSTDTQYF.

The V and J genes are TRBV11-2 and TRBJ1-4, with TRBD1 matching 7 bases. Germline trimming cut 5 bases from V and 5 bases from J; bases unmatched to any gene: 8. The V gene's germline CDR1 is SGHAT and CDR2 FQNNGV. This CDR3 has 15 amino acids. The CDR3 nucleotides read TGTGCCAGCAGCCGCCGGAACAGGGGAAATGAAAAACTGTTTTTT. Its translation: CASSRRNRGNEKLFF.

J is TRBJ2-1 and V is TRBV4-2; 10 bases line up with TRBD2. V lost 2 bases to trimming and J lost 4 bases; unmatched junction nucleotides: 8. Germline V lookup: CDR1 LGHNA, CDR2 YNFKEQ. The CDR3 runs to 17 residues. For the CDR3, the DNA is TGTGCCAGCAGCCAACACCCGAGCGGGGGGGGATACAATGAGCAGTTCTTC. It encodes CASSQHPSGGGYNEQFF.